This entry lists 4 T cell receptor beta chains sequenced from one sample in a study of post-analysis software for immune sequencing data (dated by TCRdb to about 2015). Preparation of the library involved PCR. TCRdb shows the sequencer as Illumina HiSeq 2500. Unique molecular identifiers were incorporated into TCR beta cDNA libraries to reduce PCR and sequencing biases. TCRdb reprocessing: public reads trimmed at Q25 with fastp, clones called with MiXCR, in-frame beta chains kept. Rows are combined by CDR3 protein, so each entry shows the most common genes and DNA. For this sample the table gives about 380,000 distinct CDR3 sequences, of which approximately 38% were detected only once. Together, the top ten hold roughly 13% of the sample. Study-level results and caveats: Roughly 5 TRBV segments, including TRBV5-6, TRBV5-1 and TRBV20-1, were significantly more frequent in patients than controls.

No antigen has been assigned to these receptors. Specimen: blood. These receptors were taken from a girl aged 10-17 years with multiple sclerosis.

The chain links TRBV24-1 to TRBJ2-5; no reliable D call. The V end lost 0 bases, the J end lost 3 bases, and 10 bases lay between the germline ends. CDR3 length: 15 amino acids. In germline, CDR1 is KGHDR, CDR2 SFDVKD. The CDR3 spells CATSDLPGREETQYF. The CDR3 bases are TGTGCCACCAGTGATTTGCCCGGGCGCGAAGAGACCCAGTACTTC.

In its sample, this clonotype was seen a few times. V and J are TRBV15 and TRBJ2-5, with TRBD2 as a possible D gene (6 bases). The V end was cut by 4 bases, the J end by 2 bases, with 14 bases between. The CDR3 spans 15 residues. CDR1 is LNHNV, CDR2 YYDKDF, per germline (reference sequence). The CDR3 sequence: CATSTIWGVQETQYF. The DNA of the CDR3 is TGTGCCACCAGCACAATCTGGGGGGTACAAGAGACCCAGTACTTC. The full variable domain, completed using reference TRBV15 and TRBJ2-5, is DAMVIQNPRYQVTQFGKPVTLSCSQTLNHNVMYWYQQKSSQAPKLLFHYYDKDFNNEADTPDNFQSRRPNTSFCFLDIRSPGLGDTAMYLCATSTIWGVQETQYFGPGTRLLVL.

This sequence joins TRBV5-5 and TRBJ1-1, with D unresolved. The CDR3 contains 15 residues. The ends were cut back, 0 bases at V and 4 bases at J, with 13 bases in the middle. Germline values: CDR1 SGHKS, CDR2 YYEKEE (reference sequence). The CDR3 DNA sequence: TGTGCCAGCAGCTTGGTCCGATCCCCGGGCACTGAAGCTTTCTTT. Protein: CASSLVRSPGTEAFF. The entire variable domain, with the rest obtained from reference TRBV5-5 and TRBJ1-1, is as follows: DAGVTQSPTHLIKTRGQQVTLRCSPISGHKSVSWYQQVLGQGPQFIFQYYEKEERGRGNFPDRFSARQFPNYSSELNVNALLLGDSALYLCASSLVRSPGTEAFFGQGTRLTVV.

The chain has TRBV6-5 and TRBJ1-6; tentatively, D is TRBD1 (5 bases). This CDR3 has 16 amino acids. V was cut by 0 bases and J by 4 bases, with 10 bases left in between. Germline V gives CDR1 MNHEY, CDR2 SVGAGI. The CDR3 DNA follows: TGTGCCAGCAGTTACTCGACGGGGGTTTATAATTCACCCCTCCACTTT. Protein sequence: CASSYSTGVYNSPLHF.